The text below deals with one T cell receptor (beta chain). Its antigen is not identified. These data belong to a study of cytomegalovirus exposure and HLA in healthy donors. The study, taken as a whole, reports: A missense variant in DCLRE1C was later tied to TCR beta V- and J-gene trimming.

The PCR ran on 60 Vbeta and 13 Jbeta primers. Clones were sequenced by immunoSEQ multiplex PCR, and TCRdb holds only the in-frame ones, with some missing. In the table there are a few hundred thousand clones, more than 80% of which are singletons. This TCR came from a man younger than 45 in good health and CMV-seronegative. The sample taken for sequencing was PBMCs.

The CDR3 DNA is TGCGCCAGCAGCCAAGACGGAACTAGCGGGATCTACCAAGAGACCCAGTACTTC. It encodes CASSQDGTSGIYQETQYF. The J gene is TRBJ2-5, the V gene TRBV4-1; 10 nucleotides agree with TRBD2. Trimming cost V 0 bases and J 0 bases; bases outside gene matches: 7. The CDR3 loop spans 18 amino acids. The germline V gene has CDR1 MGHRA and CDR2 YSYEKL.